This is a list of T cell receptor beta chains from one sample in a study of blood T cell repertoires in COVID-19. Using immunoSEQ multiplex PCR, the repertoire was profiled, and TCRdb retains in-frame clones only, with some absent. In the table there are 250,000 to 300,000 clones, 88% of which are singletons. The material sequenced was peripheral blood. The receptors originated from a woman in her seventies with COVID-19, enrolled during active disease. Both conserved end residues are part of each CDR3. The order of the fields is V gene, D gene, J gene, CDR3 DNA, CDR3 protein. The D gene is left open where the match is weak.

TRBV19	.	TRBJ1-4	TGTGCCAGTAGATTGTCAAATGAAAAACTGTTTTTT	CASRLSNEKLFF
TRBV5-1	TRBD1	TRBJ2-3	TGCGCCAGCAGCCCAATGACAGGGTCCGATACGCAGTATTTT	CASSPMTGSDTQYF
TRBV28	.	TRBJ2-7	TGTGCCAGCAGTTTTCGTGGCCAGTCCTACGAGCAGTACTTC	CASSFRGQSYEQYF
TRBV3-1/TRBV3-2	.	TRBJ1-2	TGTGCCAGCAGTCTCTCCGGGACACTCAGTTTCGGTGGCTACACCTTC	CASSLSGTLSFGGYTF
TRBV6-5	TRBD2	TRBJ2-7	TGTGCCATTTCGGGGAGGGGAATAGCCTACGAGCAGTACTTC	CAISGRGIAYEQYF
TRBV7-6	.	TRBJ2-7	TGTGCCAGCAGCTTAGGCCCAGGGAAACCCTACGAGCAGTACTTC	CASSLGPGKPYEQYF
TRBV28	TRBD1	TRBJ1-5	TGTGCCAGCAGTTCAGGGGGCCTTTTACAGCCCCAGCATTTT	CASSSGGLLQPQHF
TRBV6-1	TRBD2	TRBJ2-6	TGTGCCAGCAGTGACCTAGCGGGAGGGCCTTCTGGGGCCAACGTCCTGACTTTC	CASSDLAGGPSGANVLTF
TRBV5-1	.	TRBJ1-2	TGCGCCAGCAGCTTCGAAGGAGCCTATGGCTACACCTTC	CASSFEGAYGYTF
TRBV25-1	.	TRBJ1-5	TGTGCCAGCAGATCCTCTCAGGGACTTCCCAATCAGCCCCAGCATTTT	CASRSSQGLPNQPQHF
TRBV7-2	.	TRBJ1-2	TGTGCCAGCAGCTTATTCGGAGGGCTCGGCTACACCTTC	CASSLFGGLGYTF
TRBV11-2	TRBD1	TRBJ1-1	TGTGCCAGCAGCCCTCTTATTCCTTGGGACAGGGGGTCCACTGAAGCTTTCTTT	CASSPLIPWDRGSTEAFF